Listed below are T cell receptor beta chains from one sample, sequenced in a study of control samples from healthy donors and cancer patients. Profiled with immunoSEQ multiplex PCR; TCRdb holds only in-frame clones, not every one. The table has around 130,000 clones, over 75% seen once. Sequencing was carried out using blood. These receptors all stem from a man over 45 in good health. The CDR3 runs from the conserved cysteine through the conserved F or W. Each record gives: D gene, clone size, CDR3 length, J gene, V gene, CDR3 DNA, CDR3 protein. The D gene is left open where the match is weak. Expanded clones are given a class, and other clones once, few, many or no size at all.

. . 14 TRBJ2-3 TRBV6-5 TGTGCCAGCAGTCCCCGCCATCTGTGGGCTACGCAGTATTTT CASSPRHLWATQYF
. . 14 TRBJ1-1 TRBV19 TGTGCCAGCGCAACCGGGGCTCAAAACACTGAAGCTTTCTTT CASATGAQNTEAFF
. . 13 TRBJ1-1 TRBV28 TGTGCCAGCAAGAGGGGCATCCGGGCTGAAGCTTTCTTT CASKRGIRAEAFF
. . 12 TRBJ2-1 TRBV7-9 TGTGCCAGCAGCTTAGATTACTTTGAGCAGTTCTTC CASSLDYFEQFF
TRBD2 . 15 TRBJ2-1 TRBV7-2 TGTGCCAGCAGCTCCTTAGCGGGGGCCAACAATGAGCAGTTCTTC CASSSLAGANNEQFF
. . 17 TRBJ2-7 TRBV7-9 TGTGCCAGCAGCTTAGATGGCGGGGGCCGCAAAGGGGGAGAGCAGTACTTC CASSLDGGGRKGGEQYF
. . 18 TRBJ1-6 TRBV19 TGTGCCAGTAGTGTAGGGCCGATGAGGAGCTCCTATAATTCACCCCTCCACTTT CASSVGPMRSSYNSPLHF
TRBD1 few 14 TRBJ2-7 TRBV5-1 TGCGCCAGCAGCTTCCGGGACAGGGCCCACGAGCAGTACTTC CASSFRDRAHEQYF
. . 15 TRBJ2-7 TRBV28 TGTGCCACCACTTCCCTGCGGAGCTCGGTAGTCGAGCAGTACTTC CATTSLRSSVVEQYF
. few 16 TRBJ2-3 TRBV14 TGTGCCAGCAGCTCTCGGACAGTGATTAGCACAGATACGCAGTATTTT CASSSRTVISTDTQYF
. . 17 TRBJ2-5 TRBV7-2 TGTGCCAGCAGCTTAGAGGTGGGGCTGTATACCCAAGAGACCCAGTACTTC CASSLEVGLYTQETQYF
. few 12 TRBJ2-7 TRBV10-1 TGCGCCAGCAGCCCCGGGGGATACGAGCAGTACTTC CASSPGGYEQYF
. . 14 TRBJ1-5 TRBV19 TGTGCCAGTAGTACCTTGAATAGCAATCAGCCCCAGCATTTT CASSTLNSNQPQHF
. . 15 TRBJ1-2 TRBV7-9 TGTGCCAGCAGACGATCATCGACAGGCGACTATGGCTACACCTTC CASRRSSTGDYGYTF
. . 12 TRBJ2-3 TRBV6-5 TGTGCCAGTGGCGGGGGCGCAGATACGCAGTATTTT CASGGGADTQYF
. once 16 TRBJ2-3 TRBV11-2 TGTGCCAGCAGCCCGTTAACTGGGAATCCCACAGATACGCAGTATTTT CASSPLTGNPTDTQYF
. . 15 TRBJ1-1 TRBV7-3 TGTGCCAGCAGCTTAAATAGTGACCGATCCACTGAAGCTTTCTTT CASSLNSDRSTEAFF